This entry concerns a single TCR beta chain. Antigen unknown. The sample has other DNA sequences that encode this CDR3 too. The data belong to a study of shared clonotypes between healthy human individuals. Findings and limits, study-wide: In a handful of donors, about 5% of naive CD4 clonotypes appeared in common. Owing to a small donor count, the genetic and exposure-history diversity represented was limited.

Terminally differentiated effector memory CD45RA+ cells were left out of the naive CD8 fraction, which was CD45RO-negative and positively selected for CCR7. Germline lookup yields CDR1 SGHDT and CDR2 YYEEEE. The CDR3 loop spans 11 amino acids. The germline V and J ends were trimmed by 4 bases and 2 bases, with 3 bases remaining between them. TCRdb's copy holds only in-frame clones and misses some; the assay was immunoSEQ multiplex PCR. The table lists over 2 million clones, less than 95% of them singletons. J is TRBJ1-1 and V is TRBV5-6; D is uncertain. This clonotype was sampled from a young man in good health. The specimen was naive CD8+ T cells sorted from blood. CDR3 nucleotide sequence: TGTGCCAGCAGCACCAACACTGAAGCTTTCTTT. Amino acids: CASSTNTEAFF.